A selection of T cell receptor beta chains follows, all from one sample in a study of blood T cell repertoires in COVID-19. Some clones are missing from TCRdb's copy, which holds only in-frame ones; the method was immunoSEQ multiplex PCR. Here the sample spans around 440,000 clones, about 87% being singletons. Sequencing used peripheral blood. These receptors all stem from a woman aged 50 to 60 with COVID-19, enrolled during active disease. CDR3s include the opening cysteine and the closing phenylalanine or tryptophan. The order of the fields is J gene, D gene, clone size, V gene, CDR3 DNA, CDR3 protein. A D gene is named only where the DNA matches it firmly. The size of a clone is reported for some rows only, either as once, few or many, or as a class for expanded clones.

j_call: TRBJ1-1; d_call: .; clone_size: .; v_call: TRBV11-3; cdr3_nt: TGTGCCAGCAGCTTGAGAGGAGTCAACACTGAAGCTTTCTTT; cdr3_aa: CASSLRGVNTEAFF
j_call: TRBJ2-1; d_call: TRBD2; clone_size: once; v_call: TRBV9; cdr3_nt: TGTGCCAGCAGCCGACGCCTAGCGGGGGGGCTTGACAATGAGCAGTTCTTC; cdr3_aa: CASSRRLAGGLDNEQFF
j_call: TRBJ1-2; d_call: TRBD1; clone_size: once; v_call: TRBV3-1/TRBV3-2; cdr3_nt: TGTGCCAGCAGCCAAGACACCACAGGGGTAGGCGGCTACACCTTC; cdr3_aa: CASSQDTTGVGGYTF
j_call: TRBJ1-5; d_call: .; clone_size: .; v_call: TRBV19; cdr3_nt: TGTGCCAGTACCAACAGGGAGAGCAATCAGCCCCAGCATTTT; cdr3_aa: CASTNRESNQPQHF
j_call: TRBJ1-1; d_call: TRBD1; clone_size: .; v_call: TRBV4-1; cdr3_nt: TGCGCCAGCAGCCAGTTCCCCCGGACAGGGAGAAACACTGAAGCTTTCTTT; cdr3_aa: CASSQFPRTGRNTEAFF
j_call: TRBJ1-1; d_call: .; clone_size: .; v_call: TRBV5-7; cdr3_nt: TGTGCCAGCAGCTTGGCCCGACGAGGGTCAGGTTTACCCGAAGCTTTCTTT; cdr3_aa: CASSLARRGSGLPEAFF
j_call: TRBJ1-2; d_call: .; clone_size: .; v_call: TRBV19; cdr3_nt: TGTGCCAGTAGATTCTCCGACAGTTCTAACTATGGCTACACCTTC; cdr3_aa: CASRFSDSSNYGYTF
j_call: TRBJ1-2; d_call: TRBD1; clone_size: .; v_call: TRBV28; cdr3_nt: TGTGCCAGCAGTCCGGGACAGGGGGCAGTAAACTATGGCTACACCTTC; cdr3_aa: CASSPGQGAVNYGYTF
j_call: TRBJ1-1; d_call: .; clone_size: .; v_call: TRBV9; cdr3_nt: TGTGCCAGCAGCGTAGTCGGGGAGATGAACACTGAAGCTTTCTTT; cdr3_aa: CASSVVGEMNTEAFF
j_call: TRBJ2-3; d_call: TRBD1; clone_size: .; v_call: TRBV5-1; cdr3_nt: TGCGCCAGCAGCTTGGTTGTCAGGGGGAGCACAGATACGCAGTATTTT; cdr3_aa: CASSLVVRGSTDTQYF
j_call: TRBJ1-1; d_call: TRBD1; clone_size: .; v_call: TRBV7-9; cdr3_nt: TGTGCCAGCAGCCCGAACAGGGGGGGCACTGAAGCTTTCTTT; cdr3_aa: CASSPNRGGTEAFF
j_call: TRBJ1-2; d_call: .; clone_size: .; v_call: TRBV24-1; cdr3_nt: TGTGCCACCAGTGATTTTTCACGCGGCAGGGGCGGTTATGGCTACACCTTC; cdr3_aa: CATSDFSRGRGGYGYTF
j_call: TRBJ2-5; d_call: TRBD2; clone_size: .; v_call: TRBV3-1/TRBV3-2; cdr3_nt: TGTGCCACCGTCGGGGGGGCCGCCCAGTACTTC; cdr3_aa: CATVGGAAQYF
j_call: TRBJ1-5; d_call: TRBD1; clone_size: .; v_call: TRBV6-5; cdr3_nt: TGTGCCAGCAAGAGGGGGCTTCATCAGCCCCAGCATTTT; cdr3_aa: CASKRGLHQPQHF
j_call: TRBJ1-2; d_call: TRBD1; clone_size: .; v_call: TRBV24-1; cdr3_nt: TGTGCCACCAGTGACCCGCGAGGGGGCAATCCAGAAAACTATGGCTACACCTTC; cdr3_aa: CATSDPRGGNPENYGYTF
j_call: TRBJ1-2; d_call: TRBD1; clone_size: .; v_call: TRBV7-9; cdr3_nt: TGTGCCAGCAGCTTAGGGACCCAGGGGGCGCTTGATGGCTACACCTTC; cdr3_aa: CASSLGTQGALDGYTF
j_call: TRBJ1-2; d_call: TRBD1; clone_size: .; v_call: TRBV7-2; cdr3_nt: TGTGCCAGCAGCCCTCACGGACAGGGAGAAGGCTACACCTTC; cdr3_aa: CASSPHGQGEGYTF
j_call: TRBJ1-2; d_call: .; clone_size: .; v_call: TRBV11-2; cdr3_nt: TGTGCCAGCAGCTTAGCGGGGGGCGGTGGCTACACCTTC; cdr3_aa: CASSLAGGGGYTF
j_call: TRBJ1-4; d_call: TRBD1; clone_size: .; v_call: TRBV27; cdr3_nt: TGTGCCAGCAGTTTCGCACCGGACAGGGCTGAAAAACTGTTTTTT; cdr3_aa: CASSFAPDRAEKLFF
j_call: TRBJ2-1; d_call: .; clone_size: .; v_call: TRBV11-2; cdr3_nt: TGTGCCAGCAGCTTAGATCTAAACAGGTGGCAGTTCTTC; cdr3_aa: CASSLDLNRWQFF
j_call: TRBJ1-2; d_call: .; clone_size: .; v_call: TRBV30; cdr3_nt: TGTGCCGGCAAGCGACAGAGCACCCCTAACTATGGCTACACCTTC; cdr3_aa: CAGKRQSTPNYGYTF
j_call: TRBJ1-2; d_call: .; clone_size: few; v_call: TRBV9; cdr3_nt: TGTGCCAGCAGCCTCCCCGAGGGAAATCCTGAGGTAGCGGGCTATGGCTACACCTTC; cdr3_aa: CASSLPEGNPEVAGYGYTF
j_call: TRBJ2-5; d_call: TRBD2; clone_size: .; v_call: TRBV30; cdr3_nt: TGTGCCTTCCGGGGGGGGGCCGGAACGGAGACCCAGTACTTC; cdr3_aa: CAFRGGAGTETQYF
j_call: TRBJ2-2; d_call: .; clone_size: few; v_call: TRBV5-1; cdr3_nt: TGCGCCAGCAGCCGCGGGTCAACCGGGGAGCTGTTTTTT; cdr3_aa: CASSRGSTGELFF
j_call: TRBJ1-5; d_call: .; clone_size: .; v_call: TRBV30; cdr3_nt: TGTGCCTGGAGTCGGAGGGAATATCAGCCCCAGCATTTT; cdr3_aa: CAWSRREYQPQHF
j_call: TRBJ1-5; d_call: .; clone_size: few; v_call: TRBV29-1; cdr3_nt: TGCAGCGTCGCTCCCGGGGTGAGTCAGCCCCAGCATTTT; cdr3_aa: CSVAPGVSQPQHF
j_call: TRBJ2-3; d_call: .; clone_size: .; v_call: TRBV10-3; cdr3_nt: TGTGCCATCAGTGAGATTCTGACTAGATTCAGCACAGATACGCAGTATTTT; cdr3_aa: CAISEILTRFSTDTQYF
j_call: TRBJ1-1; d_call: .; clone_size: once; v_call: TRBV7-9; cdr3_nt: TGTGCCAGCAGCTTACTCGACAGCATGAACACTGAAGCTTTCTTT; cdr3_aa: CASSLLDSMNTEAFF
j_call: TRBJ1-2; d_call: TRBD1; clone_size: .; v_call: TRBV19; cdr3_nt: TGTGCCAGTAGTCTACACCCCCCGGGCAGGGGGCTTTTTGGGGATGGCTACACCTTC; cdr3_aa: CASSLHPPGRGLFGDGYTF
j_call: TRBJ1-2; d_call: .; clone_size: .; v_call: TRBV6-5; cdr3_nt: TGTGCCAGCAGTACAGGTCCCTATGGCTACACCTTC; cdr3_aa: CASSTGPYGYTF
j_call: TRBJ2-7; d_call: .; clone_size: .; v_call: TRBV5-1; cdr3_nt: TGCGCCAGCAGGGGGGGATACCCCTACGAGCAGTACTTC; cdr3_aa: CASRGGYPYEQYF
j_call: TRBJ1-1; d_call: TRBD1; clone_size: once; v_call: TRBV10-3; cdr3_nt: TGTGCCATCGGCTCTTCTGGGGGGACAGGCCTCATGAACACTGAAGCTTTCTTT; cdr3_aa: CAIGSSGGTGLMNTEAFF
j_call: TRBJ1-5; d_call: .; clone_size: .; v_call: TRBV28; cdr3_nt: TGTGCCAGCAGTAACAGCCTTAGCAATCAGCCCCAGCATTTT; cdr3_aa: CASSNSLSNQPQHF
j_call: TRBJ1-1; d_call: .; clone_size: .; v_call: TRBV6-6; cdr3_nt: TGTGCCAGCAGTTACCAAGATATAGGAGGTGACGGTGAAGCTTTCTTT; cdr3_aa: CASSYQDIGGDGEAFF
j_call: TRBJ1-1; d_call: .; clone_size: .; v_call: TRBV29-1; cdr3_nt: TGCAGCGTTGAATTGGGTTTGACAGGTTTTGAAGCTTTCTTT; cdr3_aa: CSVELGLTGFEAFF
j_call: TRBJ2-7; d_call: .; clone_size: .; v_call: TRBV7-9; cdr3_nt: TGTGCCAGCAGCCAGTGGTACGAGCAGTACTTC; cdr3_aa: CASSQWYEQYF
j_call: TRBJ2-1; d_call: TRBD1; clone_size: .; v_call: TRBV4-1; cdr3_nt: TGCGCCAGCAGCCAAGACGGGACAGGAAACTACAATGAGCAGTTCTTC; cdr3_aa: CASSQDGTGNYNEQFF
j_call: TRBJ1-3; d_call: .; clone_size: .; v_call: TRBV5-1; cdr3_nt: TGCGCCAGCAGCTTGGCGCAGGGAGGTGGAAACACCATATATTTT; cdr3_aa: CASSLAQGGGNTIYF
j_call: TRBJ2-7; d_call: .; clone_size: .; v_call: TRBV13; cdr3_nt: TGTGCCAGCAGCTACGGGGGCTCCTACGAGCAGTACTTC; cdr3_aa: CASSYGGSYEQYF
j_call: TRBJ2-2; d_call: .; clone_size: .; v_call: TRBV21-1; cdr3_nt: TGTGCCAGCAGCAAAAGAGGGGGTTCAGGCACCGGGGAGCTGTTTTTT; cdr3_aa: CASSKRGGSGTGELFF
j_call: TRBJ1-4; d_call: .; clone_size: once; v_call: TRBV7-9; cdr3_nt: TGTGCCAGCAGCTCGCCTAGGGGAACTAATGAAAAACTGTTTTTT; cdr3_aa: CASSSPRGTNEKLFF
j_call: TRBJ2-2; d_call: .; clone_size: once; v_call: TRBV13; cdr3_nt: TGTGCCAGCAGCTTCGGGAACACCGGGGAGCTGTTTTTT; cdr3_aa: CASSFGNTGELFF
j_call: TRBJ1-2; d_call: .; clone_size: .; v_call: TRBV20-1; cdr3_nt: TGCAGTGCTAGTGACTCCTATGGCTACACCTTC; cdr3_aa: CSASDSYGYTF
j_call: TRBJ1-1; d_call: TRBD1; clone_size: .; v_call: TRBV6-5; cdr3_nt: TGTGCCAGCAGTTACCGGACAGGCTCGGGCGGAGCTTTCTTT; cdr3_aa: CASSYRTGSGGAFF
j_call: TRBJ1-5; d_call: TRBD1; clone_size: .; v_call: TRBV19; cdr3_nt: TGTGCCAGCCGGGACAGGGGAGGTTCTGGCCAGCCCCAGCATTTT; cdr3_aa: CASRDRGGSGQPQHF
j_call: TRBJ1-3; d_call: .; clone_size: .; v_call: TRBV28; cdr3_nt: TGTGCCGCCTCGGAGATCCGGTCTGGAAACACCATATATTTT; cdr3_aa: CAASEIRSGNTIYF
j_call: TRBJ1-2; d_call: TRBD1; clone_size: .; v_call: TRBV7-2; cdr3_nt: TGTGCCAGCAGCTTGGACAGGGGCGATGGCTACACCTTC; cdr3_aa: CASSLDRGDGYTF
j_call: TRBJ1-2; d_call: .; clone_size: .; v_call: TRBV19; cdr3_nt: TGTGCCAGTAGTATGAGCACAGAAGACTATGGCTACACCTTC; cdr3_aa: CASSMSTEDYGYTF
j_call: TRBJ1-4; d_call: .; clone_size: .; v_call: TRBV11-1; cdr3_nt: TGTGCCAGCAGCTCCGACCCCACGGGACAAAGTGAAAAACTGTTTTTT; cdr3_aa: CASSSDPTGQSEKLFF
j_call: TRBJ1-1; d_call: .; clone_size: many; v_call: TRBV30; cdr3_nt: TGTGCCTGGGCCGTCCAGGGTCCCGACACTGAAGCTTTCTTT; cdr3_aa: CAWAVQGPDTEAFF
j_call: TRBJ1-2; d_call: TRBD1; clone_size: once; v_call: TRBV9; cdr3_nt: TGTGCCAGCAGCTCGGGACAGGGGGACTATGGCTACACCTTC; cdr3_aa: CASSSGQGDYGYTF
j_call: TRBJ1-1; d_call: TRBD1; clone_size: .; v_call: TRBV2; cdr3_nt: TGTGCCAGCAGTGAGAGACAGGGAACCGCTGAAGCTTTCTTT; cdr3_aa: CASSERQGTAEAFF
j_call: TRBJ2-7; d_call: .; clone_size: .; v_call: TRBV2; cdr3_nt: TGTGCCAGCACCCCAGCGGCGCACTACGAGCAGTACTTC; cdr3_aa: CASTPAAHYEQYF
j_call: TRBJ2-2; d_call: .; clone_size: .; v_call: TRBV5-5; cdr3_nt: TGTGCCAGCAGCTCGCGACCCGGAGGGGACACCGGGGAGCTGTTTTTT; cdr3_aa: CASSSRPGGDTGELFF
j_call: TRBJ1-4; d_call: .; clone_size: once; v_call: TRBV20-1; cdr3_nt: TGCAGTCTGGAGGGGACGGGAAAACTGTTTTTT; cdr3_aa: CSLEGTGKLFF
j_call: TRBJ2-4; d_call: TRBD2; clone_size: .; v_call: TRBV4-1; cdr3_nt: TGCGCCAGCAGCCGCCCACTGACTAGCGGGGGGGAAATAGCCAAAAACATTCAGTACTTC; cdr3_aa: CASSRPLTSGGEIAKNIQYF
j_call: TRBJ2-3; d_call: .; clone_size: .; v_call: TRBV9; cdr3_nt: TGTGCCAGCGGGGGGGCCGGGTCAGATACGCAGTATTTT; cdr3_aa: CASGGAGSDTQYF
j_call: TRBJ1-1; d_call: TRBD1; clone_size: .; v_call: TRBV9; cdr3_nt: TGTGCCAGCAGCCAACAGGGGAGCACTGAAGCTTTCTTT; cdr3_aa: CASSQQGSTEAFF
j_call: TRBJ2-2; d_call: .; clone_size: .; v_call: TRBV30; cdr3_nt: TGTGCCGGACAAGTAGGGATCGCCGGGGAGCTGTTTTTT; cdr3_aa: CAGQVGIAGELFF
j_call: TRBJ2-2; d_call: .; clone_size: .; v_call: TRBV11-3; cdr3_nt: TGTGCCAGCAGCCCCACGGGGGAGCCCGGGGAGCTGTTTTTT; cdr3_aa: CASSPTGEPGELFF